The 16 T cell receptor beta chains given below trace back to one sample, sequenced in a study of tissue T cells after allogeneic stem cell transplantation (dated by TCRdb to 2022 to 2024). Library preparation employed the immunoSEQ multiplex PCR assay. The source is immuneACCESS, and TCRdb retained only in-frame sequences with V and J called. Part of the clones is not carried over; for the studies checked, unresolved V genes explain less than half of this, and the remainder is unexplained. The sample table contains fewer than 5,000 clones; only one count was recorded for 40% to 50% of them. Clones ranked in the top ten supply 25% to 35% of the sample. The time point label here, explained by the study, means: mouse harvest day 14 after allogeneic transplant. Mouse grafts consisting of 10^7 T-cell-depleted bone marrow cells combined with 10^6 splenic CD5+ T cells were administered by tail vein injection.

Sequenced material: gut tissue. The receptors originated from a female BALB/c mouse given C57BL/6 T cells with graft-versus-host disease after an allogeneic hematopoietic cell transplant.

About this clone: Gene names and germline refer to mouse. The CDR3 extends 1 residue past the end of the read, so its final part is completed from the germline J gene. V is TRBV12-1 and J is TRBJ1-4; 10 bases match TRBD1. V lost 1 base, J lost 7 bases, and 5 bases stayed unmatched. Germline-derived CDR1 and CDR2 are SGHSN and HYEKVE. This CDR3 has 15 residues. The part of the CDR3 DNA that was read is TGTGCCAGCTCTCTACGGGACAGGGGAGGCGAAAGATTATTT. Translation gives CASSLRDRGGERLF. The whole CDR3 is CASSLRDRGGERLFF.

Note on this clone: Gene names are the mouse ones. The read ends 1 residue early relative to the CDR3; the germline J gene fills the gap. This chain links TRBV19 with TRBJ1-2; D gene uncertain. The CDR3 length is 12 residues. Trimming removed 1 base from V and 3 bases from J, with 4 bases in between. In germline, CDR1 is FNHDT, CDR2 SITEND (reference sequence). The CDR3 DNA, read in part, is TGTGCCAGCAGTATACAGTACTCCGACTACACC. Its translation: CASSIQYSDYT. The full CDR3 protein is CASSIQYSDYTF. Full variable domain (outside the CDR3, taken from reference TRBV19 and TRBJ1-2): GGIITQTPKFLIGQEGQKLTLKCQQNFNHDTMYWYRQDSGKGLRLIYYSITENDLQKGDLSEGYDASREKKSSFSLTVTSAQKNEMAVFLCASSIQYSDYTFGSGTRLLVI.

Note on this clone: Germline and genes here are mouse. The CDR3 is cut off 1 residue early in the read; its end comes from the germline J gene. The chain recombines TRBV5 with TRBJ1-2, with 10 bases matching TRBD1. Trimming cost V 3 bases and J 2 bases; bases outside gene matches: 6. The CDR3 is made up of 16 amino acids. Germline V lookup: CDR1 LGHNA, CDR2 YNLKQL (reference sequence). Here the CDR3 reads CASSHPPGQGNSDYTF. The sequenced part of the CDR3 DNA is TGTGCCAGCAGCCACCCCCCGGGACAGGGGAACTCCGACTACACC.

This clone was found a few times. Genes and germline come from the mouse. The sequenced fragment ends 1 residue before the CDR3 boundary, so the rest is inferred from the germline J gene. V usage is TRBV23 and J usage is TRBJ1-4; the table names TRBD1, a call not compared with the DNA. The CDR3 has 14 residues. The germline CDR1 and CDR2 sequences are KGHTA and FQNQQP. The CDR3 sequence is CSSSPPGHNERLFF. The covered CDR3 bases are TGCTCCAGCAGTCCCCCGGGACATAACGAAAGATTATTT. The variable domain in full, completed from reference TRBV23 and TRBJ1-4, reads DAAVTQKPRYLIKMKGQEAEMKCIPEKGHTAVFWYQQKQSKELKFLIYFQNQQPLDQIDMVKERFSAVCPSSSLCSLGIRTCEAEDSALYLCSSSPPGHNERLFFGHGTKLSVL.

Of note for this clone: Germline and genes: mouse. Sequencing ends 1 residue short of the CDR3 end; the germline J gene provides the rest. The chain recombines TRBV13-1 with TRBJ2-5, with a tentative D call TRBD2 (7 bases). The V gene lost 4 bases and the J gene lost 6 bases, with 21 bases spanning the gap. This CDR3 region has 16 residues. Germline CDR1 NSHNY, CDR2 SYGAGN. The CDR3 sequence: CASSSGTRGARDTQYF. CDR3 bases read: TGTGCCAGCAGTTCCGGGACTAGGGGGGCGCGGGACACCCAGTAC.

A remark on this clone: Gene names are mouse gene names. The CDR3 reads CASSLDGSSAETLYF. The CDR3 bases that were read are TGTGCCAGCAGCTTAGATGGGTCTAGTGCAGAAACGCTGTAT. The V gene is TRBV3, the J gene TRBJ2-3; D is unclear. The DNA ends 1 residue before the CDR3 does, and the rest of the CDR3 is filled in from the germline J gene. CDR3 length: 15 residues. The germline V gene has CDR1 SNHLY and CDR2 FYNGKV (reference sequence). Trimming removed 1 base from V and 0 bases from J, with 8 bases in between. The full variable domain, rest sourced from reference TRBV3 and TRBJ2-3, is GPKVLQIPSHQIIDMGQMVTLNCDPVSNHLYFYWYKQILGQQMEFLVNFYNGKVMEKSKLFKDQFSVERPDGSYFTLKIQPTALEDSAVYFCASSLDGSSAETLYFGSGTRLTVL.

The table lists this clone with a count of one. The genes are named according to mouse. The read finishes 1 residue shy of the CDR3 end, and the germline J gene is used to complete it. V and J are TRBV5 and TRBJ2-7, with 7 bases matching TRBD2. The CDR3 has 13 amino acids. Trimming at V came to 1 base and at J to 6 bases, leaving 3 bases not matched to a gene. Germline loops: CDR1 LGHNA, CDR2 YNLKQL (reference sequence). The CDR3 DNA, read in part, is TGTGCCAGCAGCCAAGGACTGGGAATTGAACAGTAC. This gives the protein CASSQGLGIEQY. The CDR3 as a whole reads CASSQGLGIEQYF.

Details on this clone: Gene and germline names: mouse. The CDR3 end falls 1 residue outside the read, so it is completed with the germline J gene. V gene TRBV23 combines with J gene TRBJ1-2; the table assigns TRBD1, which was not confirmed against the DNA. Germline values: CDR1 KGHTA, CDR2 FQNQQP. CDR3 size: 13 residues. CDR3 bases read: TGCTCCAGCAGTCAAGAGAGGGACTCCGACTACACC. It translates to CSSSQERDSDYT. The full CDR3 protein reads CSSSQERDSDYTF. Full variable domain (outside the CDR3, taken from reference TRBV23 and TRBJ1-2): DAAVTQKPRYLIKMKGQEAEMKCIPEKGHTAVFWYQQKQSKELKFLIYFQNQQPLDQIDMVKERFSAVCPSSSLCSLGIRTCEAEDSALYLCSSSQERDSDYTFGSGTRLLVI.

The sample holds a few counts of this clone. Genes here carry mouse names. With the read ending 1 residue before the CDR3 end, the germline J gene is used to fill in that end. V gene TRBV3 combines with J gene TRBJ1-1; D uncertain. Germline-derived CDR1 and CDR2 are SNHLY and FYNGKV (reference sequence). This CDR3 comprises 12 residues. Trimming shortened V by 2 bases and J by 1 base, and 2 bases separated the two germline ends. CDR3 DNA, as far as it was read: TGTGCCAGCAGCTTACGAAACACAGAAGTCTTC. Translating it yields CASSLRNTEVF. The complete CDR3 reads CASSLRNTEVFF.

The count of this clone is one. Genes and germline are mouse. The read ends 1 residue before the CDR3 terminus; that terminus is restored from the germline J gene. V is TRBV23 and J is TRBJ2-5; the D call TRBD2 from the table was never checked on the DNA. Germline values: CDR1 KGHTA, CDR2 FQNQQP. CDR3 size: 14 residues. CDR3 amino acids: CSSSQTGGQDTQYF. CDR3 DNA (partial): TGCTCCAGCAGTCAAACTGGGGGACAAGACACCCAGTAC.

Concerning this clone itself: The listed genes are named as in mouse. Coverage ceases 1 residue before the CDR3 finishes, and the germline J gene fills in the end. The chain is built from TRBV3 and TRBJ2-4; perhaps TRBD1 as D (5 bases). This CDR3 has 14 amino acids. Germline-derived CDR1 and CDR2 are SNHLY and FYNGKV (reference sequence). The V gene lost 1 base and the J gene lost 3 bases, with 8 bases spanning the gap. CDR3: CASSLGQGQNTLYF. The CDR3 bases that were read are TGTGCCAGCAGCTTAGGGCAGGGCCAAAACACCTTGTAC.

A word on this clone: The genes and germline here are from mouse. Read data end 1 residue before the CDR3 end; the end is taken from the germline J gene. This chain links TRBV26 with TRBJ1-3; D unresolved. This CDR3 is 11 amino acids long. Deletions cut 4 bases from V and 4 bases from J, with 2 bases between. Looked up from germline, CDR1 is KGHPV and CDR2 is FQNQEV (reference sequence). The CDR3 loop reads CASSPGNTLYF. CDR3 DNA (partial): TGTGCCAGCAGTCCCGGAAATACGCTCTAT. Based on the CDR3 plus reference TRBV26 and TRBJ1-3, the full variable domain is NSKVIQTPRYLVKGQGQKAKMRCIPEKGHPVVFWYQQNKNNEFKFLINFQNQEVLQQIDMTEKRFSAECPSNSPCSLEIQSSEAGDSALYLCASSPGNTLYFGEGSRLIVV.

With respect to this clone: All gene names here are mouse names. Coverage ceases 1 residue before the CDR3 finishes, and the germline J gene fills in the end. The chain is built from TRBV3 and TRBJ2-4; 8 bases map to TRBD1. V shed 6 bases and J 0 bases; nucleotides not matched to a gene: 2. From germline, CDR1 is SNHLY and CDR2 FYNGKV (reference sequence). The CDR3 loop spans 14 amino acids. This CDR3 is CASSGTGSQNTLYF. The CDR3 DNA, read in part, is TGTGCCAGCAGTGGGACAGGTAGTCAAAACACCTTGTAC. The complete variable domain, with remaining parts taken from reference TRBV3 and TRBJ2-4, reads GPKVLQIPSHQIIDMGQMVTLNCDPVSNHLYFYWYKQILGQQMEFLVNFYNGKVMEKSKLFKDQFSVERPDGSYFTLKIQPTALEDSAVYFCASSGTGSQNTLYFGAGTRLSVL.

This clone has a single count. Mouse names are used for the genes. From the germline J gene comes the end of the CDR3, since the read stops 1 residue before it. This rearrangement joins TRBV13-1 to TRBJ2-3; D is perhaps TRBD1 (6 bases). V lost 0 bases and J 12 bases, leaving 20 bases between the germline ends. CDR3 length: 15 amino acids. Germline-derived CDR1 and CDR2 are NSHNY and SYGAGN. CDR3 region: CASSDARGAAATLYF. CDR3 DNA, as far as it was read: TGTGCCAGCAGTGATGCCAGGGGCGCTGCAGCAACCCTGTAT.

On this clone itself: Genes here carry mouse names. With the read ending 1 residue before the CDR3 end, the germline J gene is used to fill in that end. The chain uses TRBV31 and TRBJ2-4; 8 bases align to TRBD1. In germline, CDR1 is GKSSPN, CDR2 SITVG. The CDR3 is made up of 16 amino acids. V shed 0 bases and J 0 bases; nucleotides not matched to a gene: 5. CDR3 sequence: CAWSLYQGASQNTLYF. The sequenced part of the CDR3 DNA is TGTGCCTGGAGTCTATACCAGGGGGCTAGTCAAAACACCTTGTAC.

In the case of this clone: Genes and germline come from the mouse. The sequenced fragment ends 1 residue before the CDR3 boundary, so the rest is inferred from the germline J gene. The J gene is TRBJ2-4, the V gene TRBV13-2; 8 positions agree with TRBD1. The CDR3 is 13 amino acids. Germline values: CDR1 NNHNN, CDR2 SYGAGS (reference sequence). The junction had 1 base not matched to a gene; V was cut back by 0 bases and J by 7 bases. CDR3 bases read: TGTGCCAGCGGTGATGCCAGGGGGCACACCTTGTAC. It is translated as CASGDARGHTLY. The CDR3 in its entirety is CASGDARGHTLYF.